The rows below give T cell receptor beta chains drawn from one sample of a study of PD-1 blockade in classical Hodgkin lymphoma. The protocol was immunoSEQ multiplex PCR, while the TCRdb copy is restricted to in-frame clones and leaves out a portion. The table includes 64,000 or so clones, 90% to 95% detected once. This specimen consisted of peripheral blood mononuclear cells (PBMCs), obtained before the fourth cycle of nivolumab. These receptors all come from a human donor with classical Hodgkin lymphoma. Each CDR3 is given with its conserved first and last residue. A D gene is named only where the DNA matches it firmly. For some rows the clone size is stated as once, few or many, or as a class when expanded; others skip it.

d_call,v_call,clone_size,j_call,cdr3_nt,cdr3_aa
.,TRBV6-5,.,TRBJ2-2,TGTGCCAGCAGTTACTCGAACAGGGTGGGCACCGGGGAGCTGTTTTTT,CASSYSNRVGTGELFF
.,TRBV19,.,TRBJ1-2,TGTGCCAGTAGTATTTCTCGAGACTATGGCTACACCTTC,CASSISRDYGYTF
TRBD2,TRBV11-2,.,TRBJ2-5,TGTGCCAGCAGCTTAAACTTAGCGGGGGCGGAAGAGACCCAGTACTTC,CASSLNLAGAEETQYF
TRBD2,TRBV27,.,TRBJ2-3,TGTGCCAGCAGTGCCGGGACTAGGGGAGGGACAGATACGCAGTATTTT,CASSAGTRGGTDTQYF
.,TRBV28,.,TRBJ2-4,TGTGCCAGCAGTCGCCTCCGGGACCAGTACTTC,CASSRLRDQYF
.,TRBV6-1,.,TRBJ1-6,TGTGCCAGCAGTGAAGTTTGGCAGAGTGCCTCACCCCTCCACTTT,CASSEVWQSASPLHF
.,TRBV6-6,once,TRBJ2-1,TGTGCCAGCAGCCACTTATGGGGGGGCTCGTTCTTC,CASSHLWGGSFF
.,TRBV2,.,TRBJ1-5,TGTGCCAGCAGCAGCAGCTATAATCAGCCCCAGCATTTT,CASSSSYNQPQHF
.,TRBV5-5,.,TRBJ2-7,TGTGCCAGCAGCTTGGGGTGGGGACGACTTAGAGAGCAGTACTTC,CASSLGWGRLREQYF
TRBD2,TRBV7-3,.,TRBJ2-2,TGTGCCAGCAGCTTATGGGGCGGGAGTGGCGGGGAGCTGTTTTTT,CASSLWGGSGGELFF
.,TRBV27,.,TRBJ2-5,TGTGCCAGCAGTTTTGGTTTGCGGGAGACCCAGTACTTC,CASSFGLRETQYF
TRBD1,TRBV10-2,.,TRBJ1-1,TGCGCCAGCAGTCCACTGGGACAGTGGAACACTGAAGCTTTCTTT,CASSPLGQWNTEAFF
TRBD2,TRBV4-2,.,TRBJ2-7,TGTGCCAGCAGCCAAGAAGGACTAGTGTACGAGCAGTACTTC,CASSQEGLVYEQYF
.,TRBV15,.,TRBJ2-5,TGTGCCACCAGCTGGGGGGGCCCGGGGACCCAGTACTTC,CATSWGGPGTQYF
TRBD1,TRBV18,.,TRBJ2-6,TGTGCCAGCTCACCACGGACAGGGGGCACTGGGGCCAACGTCCTGACTTTC,CASSPRTGGTGANVLTF
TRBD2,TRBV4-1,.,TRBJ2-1,TGCGCCAGCAGCCAAGATCCCCCCCTGGGACTAAGCAATGAGCAGTTCTTC,CASSQDPPLGLSNEQFF
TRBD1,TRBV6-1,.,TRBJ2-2,TGTGCCAGCAGTGACAGACAGGGTTTGAACACCGGGGAGCTGTTTTTT,CASSDRQGLNTGELFF
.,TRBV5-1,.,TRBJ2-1,TGCGCCAGCAGCTTGGCCCTTCTCCCTTCGGGCGGAACACCAAACAATGAGCAGTTCTTC,CASSLALLPSGGTPNNEQFF
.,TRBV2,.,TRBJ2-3,TGTGCCAGCAGCCCCGGTTCGGGCACAGATACGCAGTATTTT,CASSPGSGTDTQYF
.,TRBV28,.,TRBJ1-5,TGTGCCAGCAGAGGACAGCTCGGGTTCGCCAATCAGCCCCAGCATTTT,CASRGQLGFANQPQHF
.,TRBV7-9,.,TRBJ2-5,TGTGCCAGCAGCTTAGTTTTTCGGGCGGGGGAGACCCAGTACTTC,CASSLVFRAGETQYF
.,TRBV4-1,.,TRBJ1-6,TGCGCCAGCAGCCAAGATCTCCAGGAGGTAAATTCACCCCTCCACTTT,CASSQDLQEVNSPLHF
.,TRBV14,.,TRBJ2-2,TGTGCCAGCAGCCAAGATTGGGGACGGGGAATGAGGCAGGGAAAGTACACCGGGGAGCTGTTTTTT,CASSQDWGRGMRQGKYTGELFF
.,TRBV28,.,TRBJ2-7,TGTGCCAGCAGTCCCCTAGTCGCCCGAGTCACCGAGCAGTACTTC,CASSPLVARVTEQYF
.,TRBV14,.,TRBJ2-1,TGTGCCAGCAGCCAAGGACAGGCGGGAAGACTAAACGGCAAGCAGTTCTTC,CASSQGQAGRLNGKQFF
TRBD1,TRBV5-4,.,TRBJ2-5,TGTGCCAGCAGCGAGGGACAGGGTCGGGAGACCCAGTACTTC,CASSEGQGRETQYF
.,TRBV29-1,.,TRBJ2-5,TGCAGCGTTGATATCGGGAGTCGGCAAGAGACCCAGTACTTC,CSVDIGSRQETQYF
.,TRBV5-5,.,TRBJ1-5,TGTGCCAGCAGCTTGACAGGGAGAATCAATCAGCCCCAGCATTTT,CASSLTGRINQPQHF
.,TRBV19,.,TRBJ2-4,TGTGCCAGTAGTAACACTCAGGACGTGGCCAAAAACATTCAGTACTTC,CASSNTQDVAKNIQYF
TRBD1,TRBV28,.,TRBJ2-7,TGTGCCAGCAACAGGGGGCGCACCTACGAGCAGTACTTC,CASNRGRTYEQYF
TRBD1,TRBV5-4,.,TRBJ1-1,TGTGCCAGCAGCGACCCACAGGGGAGAAAAGCTTTCTTT,CASSDPQGRKAFF
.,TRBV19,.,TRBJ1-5,TGTGCCAGTAGTATACCCGGCAGGGCTAATCAGCCCCAGCATTTT,CASSIPGRANQPQHF
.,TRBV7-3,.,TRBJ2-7,TGTGCCAGCAGCTTAGGGGACGGTTCCTACGAGCAGTACTTC,CASSLGDGSYEQYF
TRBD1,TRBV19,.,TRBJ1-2,TGTGCCAGTAGTGCGGACAGGGGAAACTATGGCTACACCTTC,CASSADRGNYGYTF
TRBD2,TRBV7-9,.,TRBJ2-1,TGTGCCAGCAGCTTAGAGAGACTAGCGGGAGGTCGTGAGCAGTTCTTC,CASSLERLAGGREQFF
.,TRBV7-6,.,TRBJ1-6,TGTGCCAGCAGCTCCTGGGGGCAGCTAGGGTCACCCCTCCACTTT,CASSSWGQLGSPLHF
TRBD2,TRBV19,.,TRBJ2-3,TGTGCCAGTAGTATAATGGGCCTAGCGGGAACAGATACGCAGTATTTT,CASSIMGLAGTDTQYF
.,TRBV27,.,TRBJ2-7,TGTGCCAGCAGTTTAATGGGCTTCGGAGGGGACGAGCAGTACTTC,CASSLMGFGGDEQYF
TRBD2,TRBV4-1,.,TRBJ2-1,TGCGCCAGCAGCCAAGAGTCTAGCGGGGGGGCCGGTGAGCAGTTCTTC,CASSQESSGGAGEQFF
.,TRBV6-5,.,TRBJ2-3,TGTGCCAGCAGTCTGACAGGCTGGGCAGATACGCAGTATTTT,CASSLTGWADTQYF
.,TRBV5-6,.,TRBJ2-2,TGTGCCAGCAGCCCCATGACGGGAGCCGGGGAGCTGTTTTTT,CASSPMTGAGELFF
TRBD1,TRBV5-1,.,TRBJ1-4,TGCGCCAGCAGCTTGGCCACGACAGGGTTCGATCGGGAAAAACTGTTTTTT,CASSLATTGFDREKLFF
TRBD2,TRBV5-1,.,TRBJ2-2,TGCGCCAGCAGCTTGGGGGCTAGCGGGAGATCAAACACCGGGGAGCTGTTTTTT,CASSLGASGRSNTGELFF
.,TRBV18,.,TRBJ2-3,TGTGCCAGCTCAGCCACGCTGGGAGATACGCAGTATTTT,CASSATLGDTQYF
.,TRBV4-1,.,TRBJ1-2,TGCGCCAGCAGCCAAGATCATCCCAGCTATGGCTACACCTTC,CASSQDHPSYGYTF
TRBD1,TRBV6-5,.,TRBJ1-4,TGTGCCAGCAGTTGGGACAGATTTAATGAAAAACTGTTTTTT,CASSWDRFNEKLFF
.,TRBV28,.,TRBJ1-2,TGTGCCAGCAGTCCCAGAAAAATAGTCCCTCCCGAAGCTAACTATGGCTACACCTTC,CASSPRKIVPPEANYGYTF
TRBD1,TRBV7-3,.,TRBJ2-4,TGTGCCAGCAGCTCCCCCAACCGGGACAGGATGTACTTC,CASSSPNRDRMYF
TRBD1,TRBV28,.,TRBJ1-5,TGTGCCAGCACCCATGGCCTTAGGACAGGCGATCAGCCCCAGCATTTT,CASTHGLRTGDQPQHF
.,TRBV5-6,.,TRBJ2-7,TGTGCCAGCAGCTTCGGGGAATCCTACGAGCAGTACTTC,CASSFGESYEQYF
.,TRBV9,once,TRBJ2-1,TGTGCCAGCAGCGTAGTGGCGGCTAACTACAATGAGCAGTTCTTC,CASSVVAANYNEQFF
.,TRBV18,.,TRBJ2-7,TGTGCCAGCTCACCGTTGGGGGATGGTTACGAGCAGTACTTC,CASSPLGDGYEQYF